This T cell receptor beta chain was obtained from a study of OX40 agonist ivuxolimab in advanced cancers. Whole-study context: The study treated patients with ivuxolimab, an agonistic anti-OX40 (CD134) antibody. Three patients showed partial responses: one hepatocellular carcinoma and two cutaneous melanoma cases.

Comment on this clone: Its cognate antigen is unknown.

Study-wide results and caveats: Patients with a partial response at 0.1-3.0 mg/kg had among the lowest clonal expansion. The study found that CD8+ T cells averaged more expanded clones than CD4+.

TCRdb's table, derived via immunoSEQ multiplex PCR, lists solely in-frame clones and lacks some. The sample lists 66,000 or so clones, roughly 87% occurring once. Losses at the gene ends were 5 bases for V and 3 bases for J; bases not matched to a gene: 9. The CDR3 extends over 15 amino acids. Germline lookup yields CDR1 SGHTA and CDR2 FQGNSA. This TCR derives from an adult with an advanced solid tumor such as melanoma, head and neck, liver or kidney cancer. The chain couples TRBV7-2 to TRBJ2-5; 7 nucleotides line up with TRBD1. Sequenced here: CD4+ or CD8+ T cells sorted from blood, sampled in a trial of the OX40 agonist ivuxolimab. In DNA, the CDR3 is TGTGCCAGCAGCGTCTCTGGGACAGTCAAAGAGACCCAGTACTTC. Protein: CASSVSGTVKETQYF.